The subject of this entry is one T cell receptor (beta chain). What it binds is unknown. Time point meaning: pre-sensitization, week 0. The sample's treatment: therapeutic diphenylcyclopropenone sensitization with weekly scalp DPC. Total RNA extraction was carried out from unfractionated whole blood. This sample was taken from a study of human T cells and chemical hapten exposure. This CDR3 has 14 amino acids. V shed 4 bases, J shed 3 bases, and the junction held 6 bases outside the gene matches. The germline V gene has CDR1 SGHRS and CDR2 YFSETQ. As processed by the authors: Across samples, TCR counts had a median of roughly 98,000 and ranged from about 20,000 to 690,600. TCRdb re-called the RACE reads with MiXCR, one entry per CDR3 protein. The V and J calls come from TCRdb's annotation, not from the publication. The data contain over 50,000 distinct CDR3 sequences, roughly a tenth of them singletons.

Study observations and caveats: Donors in the study had alopecia, meaning their immune response may differ from healthy people's.

This specimen consisted of whole blood, obtained in connection with sensitization to the hapten diphenylcyclopropenone (DPC). The origin of this receptor is a woman aged 25 to 39 with alopecia areata. Some clones in this sample may be carry-over from other donors' samples. The V gene is TRBV5-1, the J gene TRBJ2-7, with 8 nucleotides matching TRBD1. The CDR3 region has the DNA TGCGCCAGCAGCGGAGGACAGGGCTTCTACGAGCAGTACTTC. Protein product: CASSGGQGFYEQYF. The whole variable domain, filled in from reference TRBV5-1 and TRBJ2-7, reads KAGVTQTPRYLIKTRGQQVTLSCSPISGHRSVSWYQQTPGQGLQFLFEYFSETQRNKGNFPGRFSGRQFSNSRSEMNVSTLELGDSALYLCASSGGQGFYEQYFGPGTRLTVT.